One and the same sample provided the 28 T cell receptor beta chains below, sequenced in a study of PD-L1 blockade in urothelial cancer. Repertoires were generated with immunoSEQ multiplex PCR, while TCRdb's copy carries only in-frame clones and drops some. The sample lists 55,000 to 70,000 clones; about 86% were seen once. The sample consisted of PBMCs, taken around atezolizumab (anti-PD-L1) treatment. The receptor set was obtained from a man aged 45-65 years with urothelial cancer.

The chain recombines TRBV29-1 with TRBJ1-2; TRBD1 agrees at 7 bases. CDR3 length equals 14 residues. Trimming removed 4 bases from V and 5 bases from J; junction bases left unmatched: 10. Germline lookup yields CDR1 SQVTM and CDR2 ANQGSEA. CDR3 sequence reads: CSVGTGYPIYGYTF. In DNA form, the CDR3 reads TGCAGCGTTGGGACAGGTTACCCTATATATGGCTACACCTTC.

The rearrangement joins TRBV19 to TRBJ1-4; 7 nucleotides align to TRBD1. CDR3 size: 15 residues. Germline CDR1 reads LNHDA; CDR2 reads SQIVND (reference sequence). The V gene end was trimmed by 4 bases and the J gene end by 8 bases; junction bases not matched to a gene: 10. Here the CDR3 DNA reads TGTGCCAGTAGTACCCCCGGACAGGCTGGCGAAAAACTGTTTTTT. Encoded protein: CASSTPGQAGEKLFF. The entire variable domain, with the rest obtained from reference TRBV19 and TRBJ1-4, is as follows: DGGITQSPKYLFRKEGQNVTLSCEQNLNHDAMYWYRQDPGQGLRLIYYSQIVNDFQKGDIAEGYSVSREKKESFPLTVTSAQKNPTAFYLCASSTPGQAGEKLFFGSGTQLSVL.

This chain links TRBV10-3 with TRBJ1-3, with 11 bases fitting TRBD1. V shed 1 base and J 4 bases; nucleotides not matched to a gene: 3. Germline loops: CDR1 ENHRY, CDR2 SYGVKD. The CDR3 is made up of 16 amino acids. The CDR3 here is CAISELGQGAGNTIYF. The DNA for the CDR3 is TGTGCCATCAGTGAGTTAGGACAGGGGGCCGGAAACACCATATATTTT.

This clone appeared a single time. CDR3: CASSALQGAGFTEAFF. The DNA of the CDR3 is TGTGCCAGCAGCGCCCTACAGGGGGCAGGTTTCACTGAAGCTTTCTTT. The rearrangement links TRBV5-4 to TRBJ1-1, with 9 positions matching TRBD1. This CDR3 has 16 residues. The germline gives CDR1 SGHNT, CDR2 YYREEE (reference sequence). V was pared by 4 bases and J by 4 bases, with 11 bases of the junction left unmatched.

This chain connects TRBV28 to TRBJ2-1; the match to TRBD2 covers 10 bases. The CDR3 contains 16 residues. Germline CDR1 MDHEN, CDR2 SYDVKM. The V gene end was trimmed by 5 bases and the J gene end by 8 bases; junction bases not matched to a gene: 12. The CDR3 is CASSRPGLAFGDEQFF. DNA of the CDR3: TGTGCCAGCAGTCGCCCGGGACTAGCGTTTGGGGATGAGCAGTTCTTC.

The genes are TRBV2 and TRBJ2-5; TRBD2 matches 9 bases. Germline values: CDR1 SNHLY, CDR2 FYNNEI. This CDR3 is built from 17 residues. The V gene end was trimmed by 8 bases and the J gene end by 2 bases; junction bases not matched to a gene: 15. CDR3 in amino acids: CASLLGGLAGSQETQYF. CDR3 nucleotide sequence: TGTGCCAGCCTACTCGGAGGGCTAGCGGGAAGTCAAGAGACCCAGTACTTC.

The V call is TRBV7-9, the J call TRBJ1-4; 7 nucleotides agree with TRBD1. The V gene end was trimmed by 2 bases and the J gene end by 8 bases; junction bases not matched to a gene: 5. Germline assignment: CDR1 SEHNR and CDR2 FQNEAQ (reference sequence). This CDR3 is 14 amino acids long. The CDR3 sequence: CASSLTGAREKLFF. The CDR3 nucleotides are TGTGCCAGCAGCTTAACAGGGGCGAGGGAAAAACTGTTTTTT.

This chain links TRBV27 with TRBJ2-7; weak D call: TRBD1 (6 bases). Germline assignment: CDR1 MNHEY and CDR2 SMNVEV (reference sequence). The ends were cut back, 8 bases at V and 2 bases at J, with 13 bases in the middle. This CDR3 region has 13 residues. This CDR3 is CASATGLTYEQYF. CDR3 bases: TGTGCCAGCGCAACAGGGTTGACCTACGAGCAGTACTTC.

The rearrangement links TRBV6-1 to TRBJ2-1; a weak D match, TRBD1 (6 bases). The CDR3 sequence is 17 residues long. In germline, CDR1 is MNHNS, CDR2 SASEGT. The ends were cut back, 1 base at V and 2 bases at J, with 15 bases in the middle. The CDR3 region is CASSEGRTAKTYNEQFF. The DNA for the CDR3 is TGTGCCAGCAGTGAAGGCAGGACAGCTAAGACCTACAATGAGCAGTTCTTC.

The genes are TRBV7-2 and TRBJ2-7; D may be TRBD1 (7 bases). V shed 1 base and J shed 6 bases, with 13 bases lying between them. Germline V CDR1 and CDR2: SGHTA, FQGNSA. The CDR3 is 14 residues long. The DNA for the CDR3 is TGTGCCAGCAGCTTAGGGGGGGACAGCTCCGAGCAGTACTTC. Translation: CASSLGGDSSEQYF.

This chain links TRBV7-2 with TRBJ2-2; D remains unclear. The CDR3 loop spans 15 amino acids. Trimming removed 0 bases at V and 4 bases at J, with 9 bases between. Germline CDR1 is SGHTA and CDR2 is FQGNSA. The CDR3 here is CASSLASRPTGELFF. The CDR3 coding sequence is TGTGCCAGCAGCTTAGCTTCCCGTCCCACCGGGGAGCTGTTTTTT.

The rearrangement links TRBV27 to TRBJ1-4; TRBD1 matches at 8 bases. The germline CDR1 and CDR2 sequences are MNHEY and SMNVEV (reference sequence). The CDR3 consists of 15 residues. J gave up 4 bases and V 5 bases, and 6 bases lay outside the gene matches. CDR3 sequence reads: CASSDRGLSNEKLFF. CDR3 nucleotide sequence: TGTGCCAGCAGTGACAGGGGATTGAGTAATGAAAAACTGTTTTTT.

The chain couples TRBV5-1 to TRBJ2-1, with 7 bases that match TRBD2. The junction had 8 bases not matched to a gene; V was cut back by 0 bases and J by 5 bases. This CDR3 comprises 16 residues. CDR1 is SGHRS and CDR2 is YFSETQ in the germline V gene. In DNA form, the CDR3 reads TGCGCCAGCAGCTTGGGGGGGGGTCCTAAACACAATGAGCAGTTCTTC. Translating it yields CASSLGGGPKHNEQFF.

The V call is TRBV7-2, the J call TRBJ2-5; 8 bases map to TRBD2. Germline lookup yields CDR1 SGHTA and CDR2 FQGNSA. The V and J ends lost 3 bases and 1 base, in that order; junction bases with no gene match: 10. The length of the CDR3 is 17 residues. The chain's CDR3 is CASSFAGGGPGQETQYF. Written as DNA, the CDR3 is TGTGCCAGCAGCTTCGCGGGGGGAGGGCCAGGCCAAGAGACCCAGTACTTC.

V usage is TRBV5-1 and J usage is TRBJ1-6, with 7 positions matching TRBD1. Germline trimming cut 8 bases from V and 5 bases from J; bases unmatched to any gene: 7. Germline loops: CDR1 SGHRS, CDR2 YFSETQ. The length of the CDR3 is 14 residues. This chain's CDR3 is CASRRDSDNSPLHF. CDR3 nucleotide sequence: TGCGCCAGTCGTCGGGACAGTGATAATTCACCCCTCCACTTT.

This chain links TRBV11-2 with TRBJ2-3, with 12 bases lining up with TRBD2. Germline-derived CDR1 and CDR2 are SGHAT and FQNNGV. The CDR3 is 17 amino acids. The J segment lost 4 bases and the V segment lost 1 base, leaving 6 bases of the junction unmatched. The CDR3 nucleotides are TGTGCCAGCAGCTTAGCTATTTCTAGCGGGAGGGCAGATACGCAGTATTTT. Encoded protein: CASSLAISSGRADTQYF.

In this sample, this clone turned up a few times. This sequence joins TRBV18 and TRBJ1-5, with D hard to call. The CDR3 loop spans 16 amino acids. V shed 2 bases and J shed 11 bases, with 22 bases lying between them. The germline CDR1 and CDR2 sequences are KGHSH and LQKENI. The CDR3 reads CASSPVRQFGGSAQHF. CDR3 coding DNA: TGTGCCAGCTCACCAGTCCGGCAGTTTGGCGGTTCAGCCCAGCATTTT. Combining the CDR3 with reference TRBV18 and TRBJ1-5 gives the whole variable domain NAGVMQNPRHLVRRRGQEARLRCSPMKGHSHVYWYRQLPEEGLKFMVYLQKENIIDESGMPKERFSAEFPKEGPSILRIQQVVRGDSAAYFCASSPVRQFGGSAQHFGDGTRLSIL.

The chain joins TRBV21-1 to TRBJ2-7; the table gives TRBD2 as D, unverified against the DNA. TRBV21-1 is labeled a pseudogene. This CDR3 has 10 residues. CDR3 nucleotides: TGTGCCAGCAGCAAACGAGGGGGGGACTTC. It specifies CASSKRGGDF.

The CDR3 region is CASSYSYLAANEQFF. CDR3 DNA: TGTGCCAGCAGTTACTCGTATCTAGCGGCCAATGAGCAGTTCTTC. The chain carries TRBV6-6 and TRBJ2-1, with 7 bases fitting TRBD2. The CDR3 is 15 residues long. The V segment lost 0 bases and the J segment 6 bases; nucleotides outside the gene matches: 5. CDR1 and CDR2 (germline): MNHNY, SVGAGI (reference sequence).

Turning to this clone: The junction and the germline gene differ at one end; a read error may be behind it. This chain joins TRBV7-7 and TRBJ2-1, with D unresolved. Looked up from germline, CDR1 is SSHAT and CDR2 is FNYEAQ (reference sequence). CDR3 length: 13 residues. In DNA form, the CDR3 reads TGTGCTAGCAGCTTATCATCCAGCAATGAGCAGTTCTTC. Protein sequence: CASSLSSSNEQFF. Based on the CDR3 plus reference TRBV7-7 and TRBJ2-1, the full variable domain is GAGVSQSPRYKVTKRGQDVTLRCDPISSHATLYWYQQALGQGPEFLTYFNYEAQPDKSGLPSDRFSAERPEGSISTLTIQRTEQRDSAMYRCASSLSSSNEQFFGPGTRLTVL.

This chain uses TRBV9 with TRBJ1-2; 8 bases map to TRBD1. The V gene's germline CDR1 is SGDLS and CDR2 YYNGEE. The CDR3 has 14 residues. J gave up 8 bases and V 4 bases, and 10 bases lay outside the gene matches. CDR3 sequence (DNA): TGTGCCAGCAGCCCTACTAGGACAGGGACCGGCTACACCTTC. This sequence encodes CASSPTRTGTGYTF.

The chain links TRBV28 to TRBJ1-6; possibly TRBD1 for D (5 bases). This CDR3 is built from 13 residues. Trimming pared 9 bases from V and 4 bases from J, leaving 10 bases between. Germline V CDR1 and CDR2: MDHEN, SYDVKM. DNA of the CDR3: TGTGCCAGTGCAGGGTCTTATAATTCACCCCTCCACTTT. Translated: CASAGSYNSPLHF.

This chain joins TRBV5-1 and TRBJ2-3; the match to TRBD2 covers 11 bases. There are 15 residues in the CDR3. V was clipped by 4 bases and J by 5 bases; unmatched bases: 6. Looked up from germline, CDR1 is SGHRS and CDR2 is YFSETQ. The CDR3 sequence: CASSTSGREGDTQYF. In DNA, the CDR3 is TGCGCCAGCAGCACTAGCGGGAGAGAGGGAGATACGCAGTATTTT.

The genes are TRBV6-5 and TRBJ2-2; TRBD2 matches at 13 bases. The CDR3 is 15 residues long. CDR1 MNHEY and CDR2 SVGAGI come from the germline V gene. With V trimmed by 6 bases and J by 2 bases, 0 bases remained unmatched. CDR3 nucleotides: TGTGCCAGCAGGGGACTAGCGGGAAACACCGGGGAGCTGTTTTTT. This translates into CASRGLAGNTGELFF.

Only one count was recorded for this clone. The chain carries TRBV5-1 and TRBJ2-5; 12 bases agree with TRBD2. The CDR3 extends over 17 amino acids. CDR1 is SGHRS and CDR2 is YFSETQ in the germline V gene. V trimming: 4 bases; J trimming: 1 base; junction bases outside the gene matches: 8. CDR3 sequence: CASSIRTSGAPQETQYF. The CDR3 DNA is TGCGCCAGCAGCATCCGGACTAGCGGGGCCCCCCAAGAGACCCAGTACTTC.

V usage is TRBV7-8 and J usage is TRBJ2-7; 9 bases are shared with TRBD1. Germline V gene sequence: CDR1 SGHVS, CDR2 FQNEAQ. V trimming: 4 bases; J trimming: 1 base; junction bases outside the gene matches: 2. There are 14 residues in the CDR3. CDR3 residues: CASSSGTGSYEQYF. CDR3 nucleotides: TGTGCCAGCAGCTCCGGGACAGGGTCCTACGAGCAGTACTTC.

The CDR3 spells CASSLGVLAGGSSQETQYF. As DNA, the CDR3 is TGCGCCAGCAGCCTGGGGGTACTAGCGGGAGGTTCGAGCCAAGAGACCCAGTACTTC. V gene TRBV5-1 combines with J gene TRBJ2-5, with TRBD2 matching over 12 bases. The CDR3 runs 19 residues. The J segment lost 1 base and the V segment lost 4 bases, leaving 14 bases of the junction unmatched. The germline V gene has CDR1 SGHRS and CDR2 YFSETQ.

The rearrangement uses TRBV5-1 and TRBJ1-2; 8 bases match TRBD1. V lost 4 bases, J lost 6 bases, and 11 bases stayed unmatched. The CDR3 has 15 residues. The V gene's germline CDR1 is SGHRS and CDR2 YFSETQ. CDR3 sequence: CASSRRDRWEDGYTF. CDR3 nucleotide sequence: TGCGCCAGCAGCCGAAGGGACAGGTGGGAAGATGGCTACACCTTC.